A single sample is the source of the 26 T cell receptor beta chains below, sequenced in a study of radiation and T cells in renal cell carcinoma (TCRdb year 2020). According to the study, the label for this sample's time point signals: blood 2 weeks post-SBRT. Reading the label with the study, this specimen's treatment or condition is: 15 Gy SBRT to primary tumor, nephrectomy 4 weeks later. Libraries were made using the immunoSEQ multiplex PCR assay. This is the immuneACCESS table as TCRdb keeps it, with only in-frame sequences that have V and J called. A part of the clones is gone; compared with another copy, unresolved V genes explain less than half, and the rest is unexplained. This sample holds 150,000 to 160,000 clones; approximately 88% were observed only once. The ten biggest clones cover about an eighth of the sample. This specimen consisted of blood, obtained from a patient whose treatment included radiotherapy and nephrectomy. Every receptor here comes from a woman between 50 and 59 years old with renal cell carcinoma.

The chain carries TRBV5-1 and TRBJ2-7, with TRBD2 matching over 8 bases. CDR1 is SGHRS and CDR2 is YFSETQ in the germline V gene. The junction had 8 bases not matched to a gene; V was cut back by 4 bases and J by 2 bases. The CDR3 sequence is 15 residues long. CDR3 region: CASSPLSGGPYEQYF. The CDR3 DNA reads TGCGCCAGCAGCCCGCTGAGCGGGGGTCCCTACGAGCAGTACTTC.

This clone appeared once. This chain links TRBV5-4 with TRBJ1-1; D not resolved. V was cut by 4 bases and J by 6 bases, with 16 bases left in between. Germline V gene sequence: CDR1 SGHNT, CDR2 YYREEE (reference sequence). CDR3 length equals 14 residues. The CDR3 protein is CASSPEWTGAEAFF. The CDR3 DNA sequence: TGTGCCAGCAGCCCCGAGTGGACGGGCGCTGAAGCTTTCTTT.

The V gene is TRBV6-1, the J gene TRBJ1-3, with D possibly matching TRBD1 (5 bases). CDR3 length: 15 residues. Germline loops: CDR1 MNHNS, CDR2 SASEGT. Trimming removed 2 bases at V and 2 bases at J, with 10 bases between. CDR3 loop: CASSETGGTGNTIYF. For the CDR3, the DNA is TGTGCCAGCAGTGAAACGGGGGGAACTGGAAACACCATATATTTT.

This clone was recorded once. V is TRBV7-3 and J is TRBJ2-7, with D tentatively TRBD1 or TRBD2 (6 bases each). V was cut by 5 bases and J by 5 bases, with 16 bases left in between. Per the germline V gene, CDR1 is SGHTA and CDR2 is FQGTGA. This CDR3 is 14 amino acids long. CDR3 nucleotides: TGTGCCAGCAGCCCTGAAAGGGGGGCCCACGAGCAGTACTTC. This encodes CASSPERGAHEQYF.

The chain employs TRBV4-1 and TRBJ2-7, with TRBD1 matching 10 bases. V trimming: 2 bases; J trimming: 2 bases; junction bases outside the gene matches: 3. The CDR3 runs 15 residues. Germline V lookup: CDR1 MGHRA, CDR2 YSYEKL. The DNA of the CDR3 is TGCGCCAGCAGCCAACGGGACAGGGGCACCTACGAGCAGTACTTC. Protein sequence: CASSQRDRGTYEQYF.

The table lists this clone with a few counts. V and J are TRBV7-9 and TRBJ2-1; D is undetermined. Germline CDR1 is SEHNR and CDR2 is FQNEAQ (reference sequence). There are 15 residues in the CDR3. Deletions cut 3 bases from V and 0 bases from J, with 9 bases between. CDR3 nucleotides: TGTGCCAGCAGCTTGCGCGTTGGCTCCTACAATGAGCAGTTCTTC. It specifies CASSLRVGSYNEQFF.

The genes are TRBV7-8 and TRBJ1-4, with 7 bases aligning to TRBD1. CDR3 length equals 19 residues. Germline V gene data show CDR1 as SGHVS and CDR2 as FQNEAQ. J gave up 0 bases and V 1 base, and 11 bases lay outside the gene matches. The CDR3 region has the DNA TGTGCCAGCAGCTTAGTAGGGGGCGCCCCTTTCGCAACTAATGAAAAACTGTTTTTT. Protein product: CASSLVGGAPFATNEKLFF.

This chain links TRBV19 with TRBJ2-1, with 10 bases matching TRBD2. The CDR3 loop spans 16 amino acids. V lost 4 bases, J lost 0 bases, and 3 bases stayed unmatched. CDR1 LNHDA and CDR2 SQIVND come from the germline V gene (reference sequence). CDR3 coding DNA: TGTGCCAGTAGTAAACTAGCGGGGAGCTCCTACAATGAGCAGTTCTTC. This sequence encodes CASSKLAGSSYNEQFF.

In DNA, the CDR3 is TGCGCCAGCAGCTTAAGTAGCGGGGGTGTGACCTACGAGCAGTACTTC. Protein: CASSLSSGGVTYEQYF. The J gene is TRBJ2-7, the V gene TRBV5-1, with TRBD2 matching over 9 bases. The CDR3 is made up of 16 amino acids. V was pared by 2 bases and J by 2 bases, with 8 bases of the junction left unmatched. Germline CDR1 is SGHRS and CDR2 is YFSETQ.

CDR3 residues: CASSYPPPGNTIYF. CDR3 DNA sequence: TGTGCCAGCAGTTACCCCCCCCCTGGAAACACCATATATTTT. The rearrangement joins TRBV6-6 to TRBJ1-3; no clear D. Germline CDR1 MNHNY, CDR2 SVGAGI (reference sequence). This CDR3 has 14 residues. Trimming removed 2 bases from V and 2 bases from J, with 7 bases in between.

The chain employs TRBV2 and TRBJ2-1; 8 nucleotides line up with TRBD2. The germline gives CDR1 SNHLY, CDR2 FYNNEI. The ends lost 8 bases at V and 8 bases at J; junction bases unmatched: 11. This CDR3 is built from 14 residues. CDR3 residues: CASGSDGGAYEQFF. CDR3 in DNA: TGTGCCAGCGGGTCGGACGGGGGGGCCTATGAGCAGTTCTTC.

This clone was seen a few times. The chain uses TRBV6-1 and TRBJ1-3; possibly TRBD1 for D (5 bases). The CDR3 spans 13 residues. CDR1 is MNHNS and CDR2 is SASEGT in the germline V gene. Trimming shortened V by 6 bases and J by 4 bases, and 10 bases separated the two germline ends. Written as DNA, the CDR3 is TGTGCCAGCAGAGACAGCATCGGAAACACCATATATTTT. This translates into CASRDSIGNTIYF.

In its sample, this clone was seen once. The V gene is TRBV29-1, the J gene TRBJ2-3; D uncertain. Per the germline V gene, CDR1 is SQVTM and CDR2 is ANQGSEA. V was pared by 3 bases and J by 5 bases, with 9 bases between. There are 12 residues in the CDR3. CDR3 region: CSVDLFGDTQYF. CDR3 sequence (DNA): TGCAGCGTTGATCTTTTTGGAGATACGCAGTATTTT.

This chain uses TRBV7-9 with TRBJ2-1, with D maybe TRBD2 (6 bases). CDR1 is SEHNR, CDR2 FQNEAQ, per germline (reference sequence). Trimming removed 7 bases at V and 4 bases at J, with 17 bases between. The CDR3 has 15 residues. CDR3 loop: CASTKAEGPYNEQFF. The CDR3 DNA is TGTGCCAGCACGAAGGCGGAGGGACCTTACAATGAGCAGTTCTTC.

This chain connects TRBV6-5 to TRBJ2-2; D is perhaps TRBD1 (6 bases). Trimming stripped 1 base from V and 0 bases from J, with 9 bases between. Germline CDR1 reads MNHEY; CDR2 reads SVGAGI. The CDR3 is made up of 16 amino acids. The CDR3 loop reads CASSYFRTANTGELFF. The CDR3 nucleotides read TGTGCCAGCAGTTACTTTAGGACAGCGAACACCGGGGAGCTGTTTTTT.

The chain carries TRBV6-1 and TRBJ2-7; D could derive from TRBD1 or TRBD2 (5 bases each). CDR1 MNHNS and CDR2 SASEGT come from the germline V gene. V was pared by 6 bases and J by 1 base, with 16 bases between. This CDR3 has 15 residues. CDR3 sequence: CASRSTGTVSYEQYF. CDR3 in DNA: TGTGCCAGCAGGTCAACCGGGACGGTATCCTACGAGCAGTACTTC.

This chain connects TRBV19 to TRBJ1-4; D remains ambiguous. Germline CDR1 is LNHDA and CDR2 is SQIVND (reference sequence). The CDR3 is made up of 19 amino acids. The V gene lost 1 base and the J gene lost 0 bases, with 18 bases spanning the gap. The CDR3 loop is CASSIGIVKIYTTNEKLFF. The CDR3 coding sequence is TGTGCCAGTAGTATAGGAATCGTCAAGATCTACACAACTAATGAAAAACTGTTTTTT.

The chain carries TRBV4-2 and TRBJ1-2; 9 bases are shared with TRBD1. The germline CDR1 and CDR2 sequences are LGHNA and YNFKEQ. The CDR3 consists of 14 residues. The J segment lost 7 bases and the V segment lost 4 bases, leaving 7 bases of the junction unmatched. The CDR3 loop is CASSPTLQGAGYTF. In nucleotides, the CDR3 is TGTGCCAGCAGCCCAACTTTACAGGGGGCTGGCTACACCTTC.

The sample holds one count of this clone. The chain has TRBV9 and TRBJ2-3; D ambiguous. The CDR3 is 14 residues long. Germline CDR1 and CDR2: SGDLS and YYNGEE. Trimming pared 0 bases from V and 0 bases from J, leaving 5 bases between. The DNA for the CDR3 is TGTGCCAGCAGCGTAGATTTTAGCACAGATACGCAGTATTTT. It translates to CASSVDFSTDTQYF.

V usage is TRBV29-1 and J usage is TRBJ1-2, with D possibly matching TRBD1 (5 bases). The CDR3 covers 15 residues. Trimming took off 3 bases at V and 8 bases at J, with 22 bases between the two ends. Looked up from germline, CDR1 is SQVTM and CDR2 is ANQGSEA. The CDR3 region has the DNA TGCAGCGTTGAGGTGGCAGGGTCTTTGGTTCGGGGCTACACCTTC. Its translation is CSVEVAGSLVRGYTF.

Notes on this clone: The same CDR3 is also encoded by other DNA sequences in this sample. The chain has TRBV2 and TRBJ2-7; TRBD1 is a possible D gene (6 bases). The CDR3 covers 15 residues. Germline CDR1 and CDR2: SNHLY and FYNNEI. Trimming shortened V by 6 bases and J by 0 bases, and 15 bases separated the two germline ends. CDR3: CASSPPGHNSYEQYF. Here the CDR3 DNA reads TGTGCCAGCAGCCCCCCGGGACATAACTCCTACGAGCAGTACTTC.

A single count supports this clone. This chain links TRBV14 with TRBJ1-6, with 7 bases that match TRBD1. The CDR3 totals 17 residues. Germline trimming cut 0 bases from V and 4 bases from J; bases unmatched to any gene: 6. Germline CDR1 SGHDN, CDR2 FVKESK. The CDR3 loop reads CASSQDRGDRYNSPLHF. CDR3 DNA: TGTGCCAGCAGCCAAGATCGGGGGGACAGATATAATTCACCCCTCCACTTT.

The J gene is TRBJ2-1, the V gene TRBV9; D ambiguous. Trimming cost V 0 bases and J 5 bases, with 6 bases left between them. The V gene's germline CDR1 is SGDLS and CDR2 YYNGEE. The CDR3 is 13 residues long. CDR3: CASSVGPNNEQFF. CDR3 DNA sequence: TGTGCCAGCAGCGTAGGGCCAAACAATGAGCAGTTCTTC.

The V call is TRBV6-1, the J call TRBJ1-2; D is ambiguous. This CDR3 contains 14 residues. Germline V CDR1 and CDR2: MNHNS, SASEGT. V dropped 8 bases and J dropped 4 bases, with 17 bases sitting between them. CDR3 DNA sequence: TGTGCCAGCCGTAGGGCAGGAGAACCCTATGGCTACACCTTC. Its protein is CASRRAGEPYGYTF.

The chain uses TRBV30 and TRBJ1-5; no definite D call. Trimming stripped 1 base from V and 6 bases from J, with 10 bases between. Germline-derived CDR1 and CDR2 are GTSNPN and SVGIG (reference sequence). This CDR3 region has 13 residues. The CDR3 sequence is CAWSDIEGQPQHF. The DNA of the CDR3 is TGTGCCTGGAGTGATATTGAAGGTCAGCCCCAGCATTTT.

This clone was seen once. J is TRBJ1-1 and V is TRBV5-1, with 10 positions matching TRBD1. This CDR3 has 17 residues. Germline CDR1 is SGHRS and CDR2 is YFSETQ. Trimming took 0 bases from V and 0 from J; bases not matched to a gene: 5. The CDR3 DNA reads TGCGCCAGCAGCTTGGGTGACAGGGGGCTCCTGAACACTGAAGCTTTCTTT. This encodes CASSLGDRGLLNTEAFF. Using reference TRBV5-1 and TRBJ1-1 for the parts outside the CDR3, the full variable domain is KAGVTQTPRYLIKTRGQQVTLSCSPISGHRSVSWYQQTPGQGLQFLFEYFSETQRNKGNFPGRFSGRQFSNSRSEMNVSTLELGDSALYLCASSLGDRGLLNTEAFFGQGTRLTVV.